This T cell receptor beta chain was found in a study of blood T cell repertoires in COVID-19. Background on the study: The United States, Italy and Spain supplied acute and convalescent COVID-19 samples. Nucleic acid was either cDNA or gDNA, and it came from T cells, B-cell-depleted T cells, or PBMCs.

Repertoires were generated with immunoSEQ multiplex PCR, while TCRdb's copy carries only in-frame clones and drops some. The sample lists around 700,000 clones, 75% to 90% occurring once. CDR1 SGHRS and CDR2 YFSETQ come from the germline V gene. The CDR3 runs to 13 residues. With 4 bases clipped from V and 6 bases from J, the junction kept 5 bases outside the gene matches. The TCR sequence derives from a woman between 18 and 30 years old with acute or convalescent COVID-19. The chain employs TRBV5-1 and TRBJ1-2; 8 bases fit TRBD1. The specimen was peripheral blood. This CDR3 reads CASSEWTGNGYTF. The CDR3 region has the DNA TGCGCCAGCAGCGAATGGACAGGGAATGGCTACACCTTC.